This TCR beta chain was identified in a study of cytomegalovirus exposure and HLA in healthy donors. Amplification used 60 Vbeta primers and 13 Jbeta primers. Data came from immunoSEQ multiplex PCR; TCRdb stores just in-frame clones and leaves some out. This table lists tens of thousands of clones. The length of the CDR3 is 19 residues. Trimming removed 0 bases from V and 4 bases from J; junction bases left unmatched: 12. The germline CDR1 and CDR2 sequences are SGHDT and YYEEEE. About this clone: What it binds is unknown.

General study results and limits: A missense variant in DCLRE1C was later tied to TCR beta V- and J-gene trimming. Researchers reported that a few CMV-associated chains were confirmed in vitro as CMV antigen-specific. Immune exposure data for these donors was limited to CMV serostatus.

The V call is TRBV5-6, the J call TRBJ2-2; 10 bases agree with TRBD2. The sample comprised PBMCs. This sequence was found in a woman aged 30 to 39 in good health and CMV-seronegative. The DNA of the CDR3 is TGTGCCAGCAGCTTGGATCTGGAAGGGCTAGCGGGAGCCACCGGGGAGCTGTTTTTT. It is translated as CASSLDLEGLAGATGELFF.